This TCR beta chain was found in a study of blood T cell repertoires in COVID-19. Study-wide context: Researchers got acute and convalescent COVID-19 samples from the United States, Italy and Spain.

The CDR3 is made up of 16 amino acids. V was cut by 1 base and J by 2 bases, with 12 bases left in between. Germline V CDR1 and CDR2: SGHVS, FQNEAQ. Under the authors' procedure: The assay estimated nucleated cells by amplifying reference gene primers. The protocol was immunoSEQ multiplex PCR, while the TCRdb copy is restricted to in-frame clones and leaves out a portion. V, J and clone size derive from that table, while D and trimming were established from the DNA sequence. The repertoire has about 220,000 clones, about 90% of them found once; the top ten carry 1.5% to 2%. This clonotype was sampled from a man aged 40-55 years with active or convalescent COVID-19. The chain links TRBV7-8 to TRBJ2-1, with D possibly TRBD2 on 6 matching bases. The sequenced sample consisted of peripheral blood. The CDR3 loop reads CASSLELAEPYNEQFF. The DNA for the CDR3 is TGTGCCAGCAGCTTAGAACTAGCAGAGCCCTACAATGAGCAGTTCTTC.